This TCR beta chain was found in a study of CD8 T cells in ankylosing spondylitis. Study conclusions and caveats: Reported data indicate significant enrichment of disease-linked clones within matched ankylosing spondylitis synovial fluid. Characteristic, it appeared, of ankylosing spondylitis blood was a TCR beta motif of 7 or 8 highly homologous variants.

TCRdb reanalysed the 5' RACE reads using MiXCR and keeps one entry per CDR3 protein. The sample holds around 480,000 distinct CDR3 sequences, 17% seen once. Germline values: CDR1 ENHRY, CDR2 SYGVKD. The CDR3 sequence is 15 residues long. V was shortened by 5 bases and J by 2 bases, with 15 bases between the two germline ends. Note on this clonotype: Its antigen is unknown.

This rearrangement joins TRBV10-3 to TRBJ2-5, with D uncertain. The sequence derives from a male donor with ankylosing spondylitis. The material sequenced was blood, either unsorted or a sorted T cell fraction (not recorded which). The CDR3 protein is CAISSSSQSQETQYF. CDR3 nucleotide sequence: TGTGCCATCAGTTCGTCTTCCCAATCGCAAGAGACCCAGTACTTC.